This TCR beta chain was recorded in a study of blood T cell repertoires in COVID-19. Study information: Specimens from acute and convalescent COVID-19 originated in the United States, Italy and Spain. The cDNA or gDNA used as material had been derived from T cells, B-cell-depleted T cells, or PBMCs.

Germline CDR1 reads SGHTA; CDR2 reads FQGNSA. Trimming cost V 5 bases and J 7 bases; bases outside gene matches: 10. There are 15 residues in the CDR3. As originally analysed: Reference gene primer amplification gave nucleated cell count estimates. Sequenced by immunoSEQ multiplex PCR; TCRdb stores in-frame clones only, minus some. V, J and clone size derive from that table, while D and trimming were established from the DNA sequence. The table shows some 150,000 clones, with 80% to 85% occurring only once. Sample: peripheral blood. The source of this sequence is an elderly woman with acute or convalescent COVID-19. This chain links TRBV7-2 with TRBJ2-2, with 7 bases fitting TRBD2. This CDR3 is CASSPQAGYDGELFF. The CDR3, as DNA: TGTGCCAGCAGCCCTCAAGCGGGGTATGACGGGGAGCTGTTTTTT.